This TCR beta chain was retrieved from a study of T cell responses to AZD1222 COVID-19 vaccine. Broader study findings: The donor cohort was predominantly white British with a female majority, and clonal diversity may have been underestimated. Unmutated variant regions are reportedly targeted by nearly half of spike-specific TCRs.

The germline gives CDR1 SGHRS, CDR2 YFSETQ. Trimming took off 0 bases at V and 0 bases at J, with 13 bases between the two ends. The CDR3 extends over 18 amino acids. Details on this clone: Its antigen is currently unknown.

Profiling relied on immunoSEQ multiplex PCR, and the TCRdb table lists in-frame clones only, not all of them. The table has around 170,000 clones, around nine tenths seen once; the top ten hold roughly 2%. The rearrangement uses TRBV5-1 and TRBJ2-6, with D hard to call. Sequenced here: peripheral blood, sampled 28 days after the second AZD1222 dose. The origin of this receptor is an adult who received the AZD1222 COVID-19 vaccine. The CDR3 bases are TGCGCCAGCAGCTTGGAACTGTATAAGAGCTCTGGGGCCAACGTCCTGACTTTC. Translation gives CASSLELYKSSGANVLTF. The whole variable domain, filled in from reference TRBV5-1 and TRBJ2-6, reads KAGVTQTPRYLIKTRGQQVTLSCSPISGHRSVSWYQQTPGQGLQFLFEYFSETQRNKGNFPGRFSGRQFSNSRSEMNVSTLELGDSALYLCASSLELYKSSGANVLTFGAGSRLTVL.